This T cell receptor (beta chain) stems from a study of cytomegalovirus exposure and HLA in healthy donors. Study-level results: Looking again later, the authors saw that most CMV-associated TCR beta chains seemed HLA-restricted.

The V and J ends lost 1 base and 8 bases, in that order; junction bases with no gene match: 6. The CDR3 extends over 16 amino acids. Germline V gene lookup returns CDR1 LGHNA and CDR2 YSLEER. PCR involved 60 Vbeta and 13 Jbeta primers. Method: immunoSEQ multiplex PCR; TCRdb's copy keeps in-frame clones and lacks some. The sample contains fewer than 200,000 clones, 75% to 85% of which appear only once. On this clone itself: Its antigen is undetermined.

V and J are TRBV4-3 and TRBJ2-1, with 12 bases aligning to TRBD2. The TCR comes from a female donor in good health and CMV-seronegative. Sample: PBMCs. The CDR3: CASSQVMASGGDEQFF. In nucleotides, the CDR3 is TGCGCCAGCAGCCAAGTTATGGCTAGCGGGGGGGATGAGCAGTTCTTC.